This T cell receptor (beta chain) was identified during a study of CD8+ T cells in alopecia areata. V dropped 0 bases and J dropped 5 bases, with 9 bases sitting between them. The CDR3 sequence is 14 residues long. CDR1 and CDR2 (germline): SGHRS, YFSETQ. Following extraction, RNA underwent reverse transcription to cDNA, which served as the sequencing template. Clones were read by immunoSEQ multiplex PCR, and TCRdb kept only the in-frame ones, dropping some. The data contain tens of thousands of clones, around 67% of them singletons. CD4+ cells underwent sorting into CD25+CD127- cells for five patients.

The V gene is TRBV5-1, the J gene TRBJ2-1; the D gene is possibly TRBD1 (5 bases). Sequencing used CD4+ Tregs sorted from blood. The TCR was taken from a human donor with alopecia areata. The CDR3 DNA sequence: TGCGCCAGCAGCTTGGGACAGCCTAACAATGAGCAGTTCTTC. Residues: CASSLGQPNNEQFF.